The present TCR beta chain was sequenced within a study of blood T cell repertoires in COVID-19. Using immunoSEQ multiplex PCR, the repertoire was profiled, and TCRdb retains in-frame clones only, with some absent. The repertoire consists of 150,000 to 200,000 clones, with approximately 80% occurring once and the leading ten covering about 14%. The V gene end was trimmed by 5 bases and the J gene end by 5 bases; junction bases not matched to a gene: 20. CDR3 length: 19 amino acids. In germline, CDR1 is MDHEN, CDR2 SYDVKM. J is TRBJ1-5 and V is TRBV28, with 8 bases that match TRBD1. The sequencing sample was made of peripheral blood. The TCR sequence derives from a woman in her 70s with COVID-19, enrolled during active disease. The CDR3 protein is CASSTFYTLGTGFDQPQHF. In nucleotides, the CDR3 is TGTGCCAGCAGTACCTTCTATACTCTCGGGACAGGATTCGATCAGCCCCAGCATTTT. The whole variable domain, filled in from reference TRBV28 and TRBJ1-5, reads DVKVTQSSRYLVKRTGEKVFLECVQDMDHENMFWYRQDPGLGLRLIYFSYDVKMKEKGDIPEGYSVSREKKERFSLILESASTNQTSMYLCASSTFYTLGTGFDQPQHFGDGTRLSIL.